These T cell receptor beta chains were read from a single sample in a study of T cell repertoires and HLA-DP antigens. Antigen specificity for these receptors is unknown. Using immunoSEQ multiplex PCR, the repertoire was profiled, and TCRdb retains in-frame clones only, with some absent. The sample shows over 100,000 clones, 92% of them seen only once. Source material: CD4+ T cells from PBMCs. All receptors derive from a woman aged 18-35 years in good health and CMV-seronegative. The CDR3 runs from the conserved cysteine through the conserved F or W. The D gene is left open where the match is weak. Rows give clone size only sometimes, using once, few, many, or a class for an expanded clone.

V	D	J	size	length	DNA	CDR3
TRBV5-4	TRBD1	TRBJ1-2	NA	15	TGTGCCAGCAGCTCGCCGACAGGGGGCTACTATGGCTACACCTTC	CASSSPTGGYYGYTF
TRBV10-3	TRBD1	TRBJ2-7	once	14	TGTGCCATCAGTGCGGGACAGACCGTCCACGAGCAGTACTTC	CAISAGQTVHEQYF
TRBV5-5	NA	TRBJ1-2	NA	15	TGTGCCAGCAGCTTGGGGCAGGGTCTTAACTATGGCTACACCTTC	CASSLGQGLNYGYTF
TRBV4-1	NA	TRBJ1-3	NA	16	TGCGCCAGCAGCCCTCTCGGGGAATCGCGTGGAAACACCATATATTTT	CASSPLGESRGNTIYF
TRBV9	TRBD2	TRBJ2-3	NA	15	TGTGCCAGCAGCGAAACTAGCGGGAGTACAGATACGCAGTATTTT	CASSETSGSTDTQYF
TRBV11-2	NA	TRBJ2-3	NA	14	TGTGCCAGCAGCTTCGGGGGGCTGAAAGATACGCAGTATTTT	CASSFGGLKDTQYF
TRBV19	NA	TRBJ1-5	NA	16	TGTGCCAGTAGTTCTCCCTACCCAGGGTTTAATCAGCCCCAGCATTTT	CASSSPYPGFNQPQHF
TRBV21-1	NA	TRBJ2-7	NA	16	TGTGCCATCACCCAACTTTCCGGGACGGGCAGCTACGAGCAGTACTTC	CAITQLSGTGSYEQYF
TRBV28	NA	TRBJ2-2	NA	11	TGTGCCAGCAGCATGCAGGGGGAGCTGTTTTTT	CASSMQGELFF
TRBV28	NA	TRBJ2-1	NA	14	TGTGCCAGCACAAGGGGGGGGTCCTACAATGAGCAGTTCTTC	CASTRGGSYNEQFF
TRBV18	NA	TRBJ1-2	NA	13	TGTGCCAGCTCACCAGCGTCTGTTTATGGCTACACCTTC	CASSPASVYGYTF
TRBV7-9	NA	TRBJ2-1	NA	16	TGTGCCAGCAGCTTAGGTTGGGTGCACTCCTACAATGAGCAGTTCTTC	CASSLGWVHSYNEQFF
TRBV18	NA	TRBJ1-1	once	13	TGTGCCAGCTCTCCAAAAGGGGGCACTGAAGCTTTCTTT	CASSPKGGTEAFF
TRBV5-1	TRBD1	TRBJ2-5	NA	19	TGCGCCAGCAGCTTGGTGATCCCCACCTTGACAGGGGGTAAAGAGACCCAGTACTTC	CASSLVIPTLTGGKETQYF
TRBV5-4	NA	TRBJ1-2	NA	15	TGTGCCAGCAGTTTTACAATACGGGGCCCCGAGGGCTACACCTTC	CASSFTIRGPEGYTF
TRBV7-3	NA	TRBJ2-3	NA	15	TGTGCCAGCAGCTTGGGAAGGGGCCCCGCCGATACGCAGTATTTT	CASSLGRGPADTQYF
TRBV10-3	TRBD2	TRBJ2-1	NA	16	TGTGCCACCATGGGGACTAGCGGGAGGGCCTACAATGAGCAGTTCTTC	CATMGTSGRAYNEQFF
TRBV7-8	NA	TRBJ1-1	NA	15	TGTGCCAGCAGCTTAGCGGTACCCCCGGGGGCTGAAGCTTTCTTT	CASSLAVPPGAEAFF
TRBV7-9	NA	TRBJ1-6	few	15	TGTGCCAGCAGCTTAGATGGGGCTCCCAATTCACCCCTCCACTTT	CASSLDGAPNSPLHF
TRBV5-4	NA	TRBJ2-3	NA	14	TGTGCCAGCAGCTCGGACAGTTACACAGATACGCAGTATTTT	CASSSDSYTDTQYF
TRBV18	NA	TRBJ1-4	NA	11	TGTGCCAGCTCACCCGGGACCGGACTGTTTTTT	CASSPGTGLFF
TRBV7-2	NA	TRBJ1-1	NA	14	TGTGCCAGCAGCCAACTCTTGACAGCGCGTGAAGCTTTCTTT	CASSQLLTAREAFF